The 32 T cell receptor beta chains presented below share a single source sample, sequenced in a study of shared clonotypes between healthy human individuals. Method: immunoSEQ multiplex PCR; TCRdb's copy keeps in-frame clones and lacks some. The sample has some 580,000 clones, 95% to 98% seen once. Sequencing input: naive CD4+ T cells sorted from blood. Documented subset: CD45RA+ positively selected. The receptors originated from a woman in her 30s in good health.

The chain combines TRBV10-3 with TRBJ1-2, with 10 positions matching TRBD1. The CDR3 is 14 amino acids. With V trimmed by 2 bases and J by 4 bases, 1 base remained unmatched. In germline, CDR1 is ENHRY, CDR2 SYGVKD. The CDR3 is CAISEGQGGYGYTF. CDR3 nucleotide sequence: TGTGCCATCAGTGAGGGACAGGGGGGCTATGGCTACACCTTC.

The V and J genes are TRBV7-8 and TRBJ2-1, with a weak D call TRBD2 (5 bases). Trimming removed 5 bases at V and 0 bases at J, with 23 bases between. Looked up from germline, CDR1 is SGHVS and CDR2 is FQNEAQ. The CDR3 sequence is 19 residues long. The CDR3 DNA reads as TGTGCCAGCAGCCCCCGACGGGATTACGGACCCAGCTCCTACAATGAGCAGTTCTTC. Amino acids: CASSPRRDYGPSSYNEQFF.

The chain carries TRBV6-5 and TRBJ1-5; no firm D call. The ends were cut back, 0 bases at V and 7 bases at J, with 7 bases in the middle. Per the germline V gene, CDR1 is MNHEY and CDR2 is SVGAGI. CDR3 length: 13 residues. The CDR3 DNA reads as TGTGCCAGCAGTTACTCGAGAGAGCAGCCCCAGCATTTT. This sequence encodes CASSYSREQPQHF.

This clone has a single count. This chain connects TRBV9 to TRBJ2-5; 11 positions match TRBD2. V was clipped by 1 base and J by 1 base; unmatched bases: 3. Germline V CDR1 and CDR2: SGDLS, YYNGEE. This CDR3 is 16 amino acids long. CDR3 loop: CASSVSGTSGQETQYF. CDR3 bases: TGTGCCAGCAGCGTATCGGGGACTAGCGGCCAAGAGACCCAGTACTTC.

The V call is TRBV6-5, the J call TRBJ2-1, with TRBD2 identical over 9 bases. Germline CDR1 reads MNHEY; CDR2 reads SVGAGI. V trimming: 0 bases; J trimming: 3 bases; junction bases outside the gene matches: 3. The CDR3 is 16 residues long. CDR3 region: CASSYSSGSFYNEQFF. In DNA, the CDR3 is TGTGCCAGCAGTTACTCTAGCGGGAGCTTCTACAATGAGCAGTTCTTC.

The chain is built from TRBV19 and TRBJ1-5, with a tentative D call TRBD1 (5 bases). Trimming left V 8 bases short and J 6 bases short, with 23 bases between. This CDR3 has 16 residues. Germline V gives CDR1 LNHDA, CDR2 SQIVND (reference sequence). The CDR3 DNA reads TGTGCCAGTCAAGACAGAATCGAGCTTTCGGGTCAGCCCCAGCATTTT. This gives the protein CASQDRIELSGQPQHF. The variable domain in full, with the rest retrieved from reference TRBV19 and TRBJ1-5, is DGGITQSPKYLFRKEGQNVTLSCEQNLNHDAMYWYRQDPGQGLRLIYYSQIVNDFQKGDIAEGYSVSREKKESFPLTVTSAQKNPTAFYLCASQDRIELSGQPQHFGDGTRLSIL.

This chain connects TRBV6-5 to TRBJ1-1; D perhaps matches TRBD1 (5 bases). This CDR3 is 14 amino acids long. The V gene lost 2 bases and the J gene lost 5 bases, with 12 bases spanning the gap. The germline CDR1 and CDR2 sequences are MNHEY and SVGAGI. CDR3 protein: CASSYGPWGTEAFF. The DNA for the CDR3 is TGTGCCAGCAGTTACGGGCCGTGGGGGACTGAAGCTTTCTTT.

This chain links TRBV2 with TRBJ1-4; 9 bases are a match to TRBD1. In germline, CDR1 is SNHLY, CDR2 FYNNEI. V trimming: 2 bases; J trimming: 6 bases; junction bases outside the gene matches: 4. The CDR3 has 15 residues. This CDR3 reads CASSERTGAYEKLFF. Written as DNA, the CDR3 is TGTGCCAGCAGTGAACGGACAGGGGCTTATGAAAAACTGTTTTTT.

The V call is TRBV5-1, the J call TRBJ2-5; D is perhaps TRBD1 (6 bases). The V end lost 4 bases, the J end lost 3 bases, and 13 bases lay between the germline ends. The germline gives CDR1 SGHRS, CDR2 YFSETQ. CDR3 length equals 14 residues. CDR3 loop: CASSATWTEETQYF. CDR3 DNA: TGCGCCAGCAGCGCCACGTGGACAGAAGAGACCCAGTACTTC.

This clone occurred once. This sequence joins TRBV13 and TRBJ2-4, with 9 positions matching TRBD2. The germline V gene encodes CDR1 PRHDT and CDR2 FYEKMQ (reference sequence). With 5 bases clipped from V and 1 base from J, the junction kept 3 bases outside the gene matches. The CDR3 loop spans 15 amino acids. The CDR3 sequence is CASSATSGAKNIQYF. The DNA of the CDR3 is TGTGCCAGCAGCGCCACTAGCGGGGCCAAAAACATTCAGTACTTC.

The chain recombines TRBV7-3 with TRBJ2-5; 16 bases map to TRBD2. Germline V gene data show CDR1 as SGHTA and CDR2 as FQGTGA. This CDR3 spans 20 amino acids. V trimming: 1 base; J trimming: 0 bases; junction bases outside the gene matches: 8. Written as DNA, the CDR3 is TGTGCCAGCAGCTTAAACCCGCCGGGACTAGCGGGAGGGTACCAAGAGACCCAGTACTTC. Its translation: CASSLNPPGLAGGYQETQYF.

The CDR3 DNA reads as TGTGCCAGCTCACCGGACCCCAGGCTGGCTTTCTTT. This gives the protein CASSPDPRLAFF. The chain has TRBV18 and TRBJ1-1; D uncertain. V was shortened by 3 bases and J by 11 bases, with 13 bases between the two germline ends. There are 12 residues in the CDR3. Germline CDR1 reads KGHSH; CDR2 reads LQKENI. Based on the CDR3 plus reference TRBV18 and TRBJ1-1, the full variable domain is NAGVMQNPRHLVRRRGQEARLRCSPMKGHSHVYWYRQLPEEGLKFMVYLQKENIIDESGMPKERFSAEFPKEGPSILRIQQVVRGDSAAYFCASSPDPRLAFFGQGTRLTVV.

The genes are TRBV19 and TRBJ2-7, with TRBD1 identical over 10 bases. Germline V gives CDR1 LNHDA, CDR2 SQIVND (reference sequence). The trim removed 6 bases at V and 7 bases at J, leaving 12 bases unmatched. The length of the CDR3 is 15 residues. The DNA for the CDR3 is TGTGCCAGTAGCAACCGCCGGGACAGGGGCCGGGAGCAGTACTTC. This gives the protein CASSNRRDRGREQYF. Based on the CDR3 plus reference TRBV19 and TRBJ2-7, the full variable domain is DGGITQSPKYLFRKEGQNVTLSCEQNLNHDAMYWYRQDPGQGLRLIYYSQIVNDFQKGDIAEGYSVSREKKESFPLTVTSAQKNPTAFYLCASSNRRDRGREQYFGPGTRLTVT.

The chain uses TRBV28 and TRBJ2-1, with 12 positions matching TRBD2. The CDR3 has 18 amino acids. With 2 bases clipped from V and 9 bases from J, the junction kept 14 bases outside the gene matches. Germline CDR1 and CDR2: MDHEN and SYDVKM. The CDR3 is CASSLLSRGLAGRGEQFF. The CDR3 DNA is TGTGCCAGCAGTTTACTAAGTCGCGGACTAGCGGGAAGAGGTGAGCAGTTCTTC. The full variable domain, completed using reference TRBV28 and TRBJ2-1, is DVKVTQSSRYLVKRTGEKVFLECVQDMDHENMFWYRQDPGLGLRLIYFSYDVKMKEKGDIPEGYSVSREKKERFSLILESASTNQTSMYLCASSLLSRGLAGRGEQFFGPGTRLTVL.

A remark on this clone: This sample includes further DNA sequences coding for the same CDR3. V and J are TRBV28 and TRBJ2-7; D remains ambiguous. V was cut by 5 bases and J by 0 bases, with 5 bases left in between. CDR1 is MDHEN and CDR2 is SYDVKM in the germline V gene. The CDR3 length is 12 residues. CDR3 DNA: TGTGCCAGCAGTCTGCCCTCCTACGAGCAGTACTTC. It is translated as CASSLPSYEQYF.

V and J are TRBV6-5 and TRBJ2-3; 9 bases map to TRBD1. V was pared by 6 bases and J by 6 bases, with 7 bases of the junction left unmatched. The CDR3 length is 14 residues. Germline V gene sequence: CDR1 MNHEY, CDR2 SVGAGI. DNA for the CDR3: TGTGCCAGCAGCTCCGGACAGGGGTTGGATACGCAGTATTTT. Encoded protein: CASSSGQGLDTQYF.

V and J are TRBV28 and TRBJ2-5, with 11 bases fitting TRBD1. The J call is uncertain, as TRBJ2-7 better fits the DNA end. This CDR3 is 15 amino acids long. Germline CDR1 is MDHEN and CDR2 is SYDVKM. The CDR3 DNA reads as TGTGCCAGCAGTACATGGACAGGGGGCACCACCGAGCAGTACTTC. It encodes CASSTWTGGTTEQYF.

A word on this clone: The sample contains more than one DNA sequence encoding this CDR3. The chain joins TRBV2 to TRBJ2-3; D ambiguous. This CDR3 is 14 amino acids long. The V end was cut by 4 bases, the J end by 1 base, with 9 bases between. The germline V gene has CDR1 SNHLY and CDR2 FYNNEI. The CDR3 loop reads CASSGAGGTDTQYF. The CDR3 DNA follows: TGTGCCAGCAGTGGAGCTGGGGGCACAGATACGCAGTATTTT. Supplemented by reference TRBV2 and TRBJ2-3, the full variable domain reads EPEVTQTPSHQVTQMGQEVILRCVPISNHLYFYWYRQILGQKVEFLVSFYNNEISEKSEIFDDQFSVERPDGSNFTLKIRSTKLEDSAMYFCASSGAGGTDTQYFGPGTRLTVL.

The chain joins TRBV6-4 to TRBJ2-3, with 7 bases fitting TRBD2. Germline CDR1 reads MRHNA; CDR2 reads SNTAGT. CDR3 length equals 14 residues. The J segment lost 0 bases and the V segment lost 8 bases, leaving 5 bases of the junction unmatched. The CDR3 region is CASASGMSTDTQYF. The DNA of the CDR3 is TGTGCCAGCGCGAGCGGGATGAGCACAGATACGCAGTATTTT.

V is TRBV10-2 and J is TRBJ2-2, with 8 bases that match TRBD1. In germline, CDR1 is WSHSY, CDR2 SAAADI. Trimming took 8 bases from V and 5 from J; bases not matched to a gene: 13. The CDR3 is 16 residues long. In nucleotides, the CDR3 is TGCGCCAGCGCCGGGTCCAGGGGGCTTAGGACCGGGGAGCTGTTTTTT. Translation: CASAGSRGLRTGELFF.

The V call is TRBV6-1, the J call TRBJ2-5; 8 bases match TRBD2. The V and J ends lost 7 bases and 4 bases, in that order; junction bases with no gene match: 5. The CDR3 is 13 residues long. CDR1 and CDR2 (germline): MNHNS, SASEGT. In nucleotides, the CDR3 is TGTGCCAGCAAGGGACTAGGGCCAGAGACCCAGTACTTC. Translating gives CASKGLGPETQYF.

This clone was picked up one time. The chain is built from TRBV18 and TRBJ1-1; the D is unclear. Looked up from germline, CDR1 is KGHSH and CDR2 is LQKENI. V was shortened by 3 bases and J by 5 bases, with 13 bases between the two germline ends. This CDR3 spans 14 amino acids. CDR3 sequence: CASSPERRRTEAFF. The CDR3, as DNA: TGTGCCAGCTCACCGGAGAGACGGCGGACTGAAGCTTTCTTT.

The chain is built from TRBV30 and TRBJ2-5; D is uncertain. In germline, CDR1 is GTSNPN, CDR2 SVGIG (reference sequence). V was clipped by 0 bases and J by 4 bases, with 9 bases between them. The CDR3 is made up of 13 amino acids. The CDR3 reads CAWSVGGVETQYF. CDR3 sequence (DNA): TGTGCCTGGAGTGTCGGTGGTGTAGAGACCCAGTACTTC.

The chain has TRBV5-4 and TRBJ1-4, with D perhaps TRBD1 (5 bases). V lost 4 bases and J 5 bases, leaving 12 bases between the germline ends. Germline CDR1 and CDR2: SGHNT and YYREEE (reference sequence). The CDR3 totals 14 residues. CDR3 sequence: CASSRQTDNEKLFF. CDR3 coding DNA: TGTGCCAGCAGCCGACAGACCGACAATGAAAAACTGTTTTTT.

This sequence joins TRBV19 and TRBJ2-7, with 9 positions matching TRBD1. This CDR3 contains 14 residues. The ends lost 6 bases at V and 2 bases at J; junction bases unmatched: 5. Germline CDR1 and CDR2: LNHDA and SQIVND (reference sequence). The CDR3 sequence is CASRAGTGTYEQYF. The CDR3 bases are TGTGCCAGTAGGGCCGGGACAGGGACCTACGAGCAGTACTTC. Full variable domain (missing parts from reference TRBV19 and TRBJ2-7): DGGITQSPKYLFRKEGQNVTLSCEQNLNHDAMYWYRQDPGQGLRLIYYSQIVNDFQKGDIAEGYSVSREKKESFPLTVTSAQKNPTAFYLCASRAGTGTYEQYFGPGTRLTVT.

The chain couples TRBV27 to TRBJ2-1; D tentatively fits TRBD1 or TRBD2 (5 bases each). This CDR3 region has 15 residues. Germline CDR1 is MNHEY and CDR2 is SMNVEV (reference sequence). Trimming stripped 5 bases from V and 2 bases from J, with 13 bases between. The CDR3 region has the DNA TGTGCCAGCAGTCCCCGGGACGCTACCTACAATGAGCAGTTCTTC. Its translation is CASSPRDATYNEQFF.

The rearrangement joins TRBV9 to TRBJ1-1, with D hard to call. CDR1 SGDLS and CDR2 YYNGEE come from the germline V gene. Trimming took 0 bases from V and 3 from J, leaving 18 bases between them. CDR3 size: 17 residues. This chain's CDR3 is CASSVDGDPRYDTEAFF. CDR3 in DNA: TGTGCCAGCAGCGTAGACGGGGATCCACGGTATGACACTGAAGCTTTCTTT.

V and J are TRBV27 and TRBJ2-1, with 10 bases matching TRBD1. Per the germline V gene, CDR1 is MNHEY and CDR2 is SMNVEV (reference sequence). CDR3 size: 15 residues. With 3 bases clipped from V and 5 bases from J, the junction kept 4 bases outside the gene matches. The CDR3 bases are TGTGCCAGCAGTTTGGGGGACAGGGGTAACAATGAGCAGTTCTTC. It is translated as CASSLGDRGNNEQFF.

DNA for the CDR3: TGTGCCAGCAGCGCCAAGATCCCGGGACTAGTCTACAATGAGCAGTTCTTC. Amino acids: CASSAKIPGLVYNEQFF. The rearrangement uses TRBV9 and TRBJ2-1; 8 bases fit TRBD2. The germline V gene encodes CDR1 SGDLS and CDR2 YYNGEE. V shed 3 bases, J shed 3 bases, and the junction held 11 bases outside the gene matches. This CDR3 is built from 17 residues.

The CDR3 DNA sequence: TGTGCCAGCCAGACTAGCGGGAGGGCCGGCACAGATACGCAGTATTTT. Its protein product is CASQTSGRAGTDTQYF. The V gene is TRBV28, the J gene TRBJ2-3, with 14 bases lining up with TRBD2. Germline assignment: CDR1 MDHEN and CDR2 SYDVKM. V was pared by 8 bases and J by 1 base, with 5 bases of the junction left unmatched. The CDR3 runs to 16 residues.

J is TRBJ1-4 and V is TRBV6-1; TRBD1 matches at 7 bases. Germline-derived CDR1 and CDR2 are MNHNS and SASEGT. The CDR3 has 14 amino acids. V gave up 7 bases and J gave up 8 bases; unmatched junction bases: 10. In DNA, the CDR3 is TGTGCCAGCACCGGCTACCAGGGGGTAGAAAAACTGTTTTTT. Protein sequence: CASTGYQGVEKLFF.

The CDR3 loop is CASSPGLAESQETQYF. The CDR3 DNA reads TGTGCCAGCAGCCCCGGACTAGCGGAAAGCCAAGAGACCCAGTACTTC. The chain has TRBV5-4 and TRBJ2-5; 10 bases map to TRBD2. J was trimmed by 1 base and V by 4 bases; bases with no gene match: 7. CDR1 SGHNT and CDR2 YYREEE come from the germline V gene (reference sequence). There are 16 residues in the CDR3.